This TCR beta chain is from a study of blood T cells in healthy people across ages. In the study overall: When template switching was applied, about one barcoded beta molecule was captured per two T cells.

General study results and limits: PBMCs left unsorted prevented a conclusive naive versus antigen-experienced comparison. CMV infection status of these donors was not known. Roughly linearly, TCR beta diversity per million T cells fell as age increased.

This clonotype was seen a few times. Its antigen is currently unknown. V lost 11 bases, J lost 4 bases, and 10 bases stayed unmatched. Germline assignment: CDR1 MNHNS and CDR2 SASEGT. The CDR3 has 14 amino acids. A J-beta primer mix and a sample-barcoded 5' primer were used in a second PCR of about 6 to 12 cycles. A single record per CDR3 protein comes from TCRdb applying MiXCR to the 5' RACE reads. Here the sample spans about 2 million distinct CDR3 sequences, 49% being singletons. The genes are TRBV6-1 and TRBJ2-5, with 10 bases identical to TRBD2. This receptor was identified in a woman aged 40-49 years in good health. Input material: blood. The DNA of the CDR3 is TGTGCCGGACCGGGACTAGCGTCAACAGAGACCCAGTACTTC. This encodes CAGPGLASTETQYF.